One sample yielded the 5 T cell receptor beta chains listed below, sequenced in a study of graft-versus-host responses after intestinal transplantation. The method was immunoSEQ multiplex PCR; TCRdb's version includes in-frame clones alone and lacks a portion of them. The table shows roughly 100,000 clones, with approximately 93% occurring only once. No antigen is known for these receptors. The source material was unstimulated CD8+ T cells sorted from spleen or lymph node cells, sampled before intestinal transplant. These receptors were obtained from a human donor who received an intestinal transplant.

The chain combines TRBV6-5 with TRBJ2-1, with D perhaps matching TRBD1 (6 bases). V was clipped by 8 bases and J by 5 bases, with 10 bases between them. Germline values: CDR1 MNHEY, CDR2 SVGAGI. The CDR3 totals 12 residues. For the CDR3, the DNA is TGTGCCAGCCAGGGGCTACACAATGAGCAGTTCTTC. This sequence encodes CASQGLHNEQFF.

V usage is TRBV7-8 and J usage is TRBJ2-1; D could derive from TRBD1 or TRBD2 (5 bases each). Germline CDR1 is SGHVS and CDR2 is FQNEAQ. This CDR3 comprises 14 residues. V was shortened by 5 bases and J by 6 bases, with 14 bases between the two germline ends. CDR3 nucleotides: TGTGCCAGCAGCGGGGGACCCCTCTCCAATGAGCAGTTCTTC. Encoded protein: CASSGGPLSNEQFF.

The V gene is TRBV7-8, the J gene TRBJ2-2; possibly TRBD1 or TRBD2 for D (5 bases each). V gave up 5 bases and J gave up 6 bases, with 13 bases separating them. The germline V gene encodes CDR1 SGHVS and CDR2 FQNEAQ. The length of the CDR3 is 14 residues. CDR3 in amino acids: CASSPPGSPGELFF. In nucleotides, the CDR3 is TGTGCCAGCAGCCCCCCAGGGAGTCCCGGGGAGCTGTTTTTT.

The chain recombines TRBV5-4 with TRBJ1-3, with TRBD1 as a possible D gene (5 bases). The germline CDR1 and CDR2 sequences are SGHNT and YYREEE (reference sequence). The CDR3 has 12 amino acids. DNA of the CDR3: TGTGCGACCCAAGGGGCTGGAAACACCATATATTTT. Amino acids: CATQGAGNTIYF.

This sequence joins TRBV18 and TRBJ2-7, with unresolved D. Germline assignment: CDR1 KGHSH and CDR2 LQKENI. The CDR3 is made up of 13 amino acids. Trimming removed 3 bases from V and 5 bases from J, with 11 bases in between. The CDR3 here is CASSPAGSDEQYF. The CDR3 bases are TGTGCCAGCTCACCGGCAGGTTCGGACGAGCAGTACTTC.